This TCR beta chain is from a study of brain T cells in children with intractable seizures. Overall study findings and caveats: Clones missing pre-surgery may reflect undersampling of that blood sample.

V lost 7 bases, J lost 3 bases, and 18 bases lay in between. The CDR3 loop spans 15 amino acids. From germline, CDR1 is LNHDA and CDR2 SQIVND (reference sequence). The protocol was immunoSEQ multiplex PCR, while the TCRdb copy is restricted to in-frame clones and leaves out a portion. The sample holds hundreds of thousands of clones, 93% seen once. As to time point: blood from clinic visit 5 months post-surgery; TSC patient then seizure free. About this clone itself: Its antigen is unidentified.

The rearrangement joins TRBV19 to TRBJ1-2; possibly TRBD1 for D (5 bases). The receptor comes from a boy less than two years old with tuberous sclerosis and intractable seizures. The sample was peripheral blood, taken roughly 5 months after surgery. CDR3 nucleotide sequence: TGTGCCAGTATTCCCGGGACCGGACTGGACTATGGCTACACCTTC. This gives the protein CASIPGTGLDYGYTF.